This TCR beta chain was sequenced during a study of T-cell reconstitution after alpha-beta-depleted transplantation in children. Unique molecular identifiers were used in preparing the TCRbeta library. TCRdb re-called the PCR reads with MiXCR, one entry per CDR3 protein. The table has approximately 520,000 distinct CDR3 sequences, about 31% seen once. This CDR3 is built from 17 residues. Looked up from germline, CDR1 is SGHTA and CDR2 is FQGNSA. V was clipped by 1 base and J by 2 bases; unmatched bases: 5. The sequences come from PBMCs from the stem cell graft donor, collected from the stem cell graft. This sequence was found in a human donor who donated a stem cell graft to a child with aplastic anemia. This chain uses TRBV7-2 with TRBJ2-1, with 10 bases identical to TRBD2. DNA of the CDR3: TGTGCCAGCAGCTTAGGGACTCTAGCGGGGGCCTACAATGAGCAGTTCTTC. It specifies CASSLGTLAGAYNEQFF.